Listed below are T cell receptor beta chains from one sample, sequenced in a study of beta chain features in type 1 diabetes. Only in-frame clones appear in the TCRdb table, and some are missing; sequencing was by immunoSEQ multiplex PCR. The sample lists over 150,000 clones, roughly 8% seen once, with around 0.9% in the top ten. The specimen was central memory CD4+ T cells from blood. The receptors originated from a middle-aged woman with type 1 diabetes. CDR3s include the opening cysteine and the closing phenylalanine or tryptophan. D genes are given only for firm matches. Rows give clone size only sometimes, using once, few, many, or a class for an expanded clone.

TGCGCCAGCAGCCGTGGGGGACAGGGGGCATCCTACGAGCAGTACTTC,CASSRGGQGASYEQYF,TRBD1,few,TRBV5-1,TRBJ2-7
TGTGCCAGCAGTTACCTAGCTCCCAGCTCCTACAATGAGCAGTTCTTC,CASSYLAPSSYNEQFF,.,.,TRBV6-6,TRBJ2-1
TGTGCCAGCAGGGGACAGGGTGATAATTCACCCCTCCACTTT,CASRGQGDNSPLHF,TRBD1,many,TRBV11-1,TRBJ1-6
TGTGCCAGCAGTTTATTGGCAGGGCCTAACTATGGCTACACCTTC,CASSLLAGPNYGYTF,.,.,TRBV27,TRBJ1-2
TGTGCCACAGACAGGGGCCTAAGCTCCTACGAGCAGTACTTC,CATDRGLSSYEQYF,TRBD1,many,TRBV28,TRBJ2-7
TGTGCCAGCAGCCGGGGACAGGGGAGCAATGAGCAGTTCTTC,CASSRGQGSNEQFF,TRBD1,.,TRBV7-3,TRBJ2-1
TGTGCCAGCAGCCTCGACAGGGGATCCTACAATGAGCAGTTCTTC,CASSLDRGSYNEQFF,TRBD1,.,TRBV11-3,TRBJ2-1
TGTGCCAGCAGCCCTGGGGGCATACAGCTTGCGCAGTATTTT,CASSPGGIQLAQYF,.,.,TRBV7-2,TRBJ2-3
TGTGCCAGCAGCTCCGGGAGGCCGGGAACCACGCAGTATTTT,CASSSGRPGTTQYF,TRBD2,.,TRBV5-4,TRBJ2-3
TGTGCCAGCAGCTCCCAGCGCCAGGCTAACTCCCTAACGGGGGAGACCCAGTACTTC,CASSSQRQANSLTGETQYF,.,few,TRBV7-2,TRBJ2-5
TGCGCCAGCAGCCAAGAAGCCCATCGGACTTGGAGCTCCTACGAGCAGTACTTC,CASSQEAHRTWSSYEQYF,.,.,TRBV4-3,TRBJ2-7
TGCGCCAGCAGCCTCGACGACAGGGCCCTCACCGGGGAGCTGTTTTTT,CASSLDDRALTGELFF,TRBD1,.,TRBV4-3,TRBJ2-2
TGTGCCAGCAGTTTGAGGGAAGGAGTCTATGGCTACACCTTC,CASSLREGVYGYTF,.,.,TRBV27,TRBJ1-2
TGTGCCAGTAGTATCAGGGAAGGATTCAATCAGCCCCAGCATTTT,CASSIREGFNQPQHF,.,.,TRBV19,TRBJ1-5
TGTGCCAGCAGCCCGACAGTCCTGAACACTGAAGCTTTCTTT,CASSPTVLNTEAFF,.,.,TRBV7-8,TRBJ1-1
TGTGCCAGTAGGTCCCAGGGCGCGAGGTCGGGGGAGCTGTTTTTT,CASRSQGARSGELFF,.,.,TRBV19,TRBJ2-2
TGCGCCAGCAGCGCGGGACGGCCGCACACTGAAGCTTTCTTT,CASSAGRPHTEAFF,.,.,TRBV5-1,TRBJ1-1
TGTGCCAGCAGTGAATACCGGGGAACGATGTTTTTT,CASSEYRGTMFF,.,few,TRBV25-1,TRBJ1-4
TGTGCCAGCAGGCCCGCCGCTCTAGACTCTGGAAACACCATATATTTT,CASRPAALDSGNTIYF,.,.,TRBV28,TRBJ1-3
TGTGCCAGCAGCTTCTCCCGACAGTCTACCAAAAACATTCAGTACTTC,CASSFSRQSTKNIQYF,.,.,TRBV7-9,TRBJ2-4
TGTGCCAGCAGTTTATCGGTTTCTGCCCTTAGCAATCAGCCCCAGCATTTT,CASSLSVSALSNQPQHF,.,.,TRBV28,TRBJ1-5
TGTGCCAGCGGGACAGGGGCCTACTCCTACAATGAGCAGTTCTTC,CASGTGAYSYNEQFF,TRBD1,.,TRBV14,TRBJ2-1
TGCAGCGGAGCAGGGGGCGCCCTTTACAATGAGCAGTTCTTC,CSGAGGALYNEQFF,TRBD1,many,TRBV29-1,TRBJ2-1
TGTGCCAGCAGCCAGGGGACTAGCGGCAATGAGCAGTTCTTC,CASSQGTSGNEQFF,TRBD2,many,TRBV7-8,TRBJ2-1
TGCGCCAGCAGCCAGCACCGTCTCGACAGCTCTGGGGCCAACGTCCTGACTTTC,CASSQHRLDSSGANVLTF,.,.,TRBV4-3,TRBJ2-6
TGTGCCAGCAGTTACCTTTACGAGCAGTACTTC,CASSYLYEQYF,.,.,TRBV6-6,TRBJ2-7
TGCAGTGCTACAGGGTCCGAGCAGTACTTC,CSATGSEQYF,.,.,TRBV20-1,TRBJ2-7
TGTGCCAGCACCTGGGGGGAATCCGGGGAGCTGTTTTTT,CASTWGESGELFF,.,few,TRBV11-2,TRBJ2-2
TGTGCCAGCAGCACCTTGACTATGCGACCCTACAATGAGCAGTTCTTC,CASSTLTMRPYNEQFF,.,many,TRBV21-1,TRBJ2-1
TGCAGCGTTGAAAAGGCTAGCGGGTGGGGGGATGAGCAGTTCTTC,CSVEKASGWGDEQFF,TRBD2,few,TRBV29-1,TRBJ2-1
TGTGCCAGCAGTTTCAGGGGGAACACTGAAGCTTTCTTT,CASSFRGNTEAFF,.,.,TRBV28,TRBJ1-1
TGCGCCAGTGGGACAGGGAGGGATACGCAGTATTTT,CASGTGRDTQYF,TRBD1,few,TRBV4-3,TRBJ2-3
TGTGCCAGCAGCTTGGGCGGGGCGAATCAGCCCCAGCATTTT,CASSLGGANQPQHF,.,few,TRBV5-4,TRBJ1-5
TGTGCCAGCAGCGGACAGTTAAGCTCTGGGGCCAACGTCCTGACTTTC,CASSGQLSSGANVLTF,.,.,TRBV5-4,TRBJ2-6
TGTGCCAGCAGCGCGAGGACAGATACGCAGTATTTT,CASSARTDTQYF,.,.,TRBV11-2,TRBJ2-3
TGTGCCAGCAACCTTAGGGGGGGCAGTCAGTTTTTT,CASNLRGGSQFF,.,.,TRBV2,TRBJ1-4
TGTGCCAGCAGCCCTACTAAGAACACTGAAGCTTTCTTT,CASSPTKNTEAFF,.,.,TRBV7-9,TRBJ1-1
TGTGCCTGGAGTGCAGGGTCCTACGAGCAGTACTTC,CAWSAGSYEQYF,.,few,TRBV30,TRBJ2-7
TGCGCCAGCAGCCAAGAACTCAGGGGGCATAATTCACCCCTCCACTTT,CASSQELRGHNSPLHF,TRBD1,few,TRBV4-3,TRBJ1-6
TGTGCCAGCAGCCCGCACGGACTAGAGAATGAGCAGTTCTTC,CASSPHGLENEQFF,TRBD2,many,TRBV7-7,TRBJ2-1
TGCAGCGTAAGGCGGGACGCAAATGAAAAACTGTTTTTT,CSVRRDANEKLFF,.,.,TRBV29-1,TRBJ1-4
TGCGCCAGCGGAGGCCTTGGGGGGACTGAAGCTTTCTTT,CASGGLGGTEAFF,.,many,TRBV5-1,TRBJ1-1
TGCGCCAGCAGCCCTAGAGCGGCAGGGGGTAGCACAGATACGCAGTATTTT,CASSPRAAGGSTDTQYF,TRBD1,.,TRBV4-3,TRBJ2-3
TGTGCCAGCAGTTTTGCGGGCGAAGATGAAAAACTGTTTTTT,CASSFAGEDEKLFF,.,.,TRBV27,TRBJ1-4
TGTGCCAGCAGCTTAGAGGGACAGTGGAGCTCCTACGAGCAGTACTTC,CASSLEGQWSSYEQYF,TRBD1,few,TRBV11-2,TRBJ2-7
TGCGCCAGCAGCCGGGAGGACATTCAGTACTTC,CASSREDIQYF,.,.,TRBV4-3,TRBJ2-4
TGTGCCAGCAGCCTCGAAGAGAGTGGCTACACCTTC,CASSLEESGYTF,.,few,TRBV5-5,TRBJ1-2
TGCGCCAGCAGCCTCGGACTGTGGCCTAACACTGAAGCTTTCTTT,CASSLGLWPNTEAFF,.,few,TRBV5-1,TRBJ1-1
TGTGCCAGCAGTTTATCGGGACTCCAGGCCTCACCCCTCCACTTT,CASSLSGLQASPLHF,.,many,TRBV28,TRBJ1-6
TGTGCCAGCAGCGTAGCGGGAGGGAGTTACAATGAGCAGTTCTTC,CASSVAGGSYNEQFF,TRBD2,few,TRBV7-2,TRBJ2-1
TGTGCCAGCAGTTTAGCAGGGTATGGCTACACCTTC,CASSLAGYGYTF,.,.,TRBV6-6,TRBJ1-2
TGTGCCAGCAGCTTGGCCGTTAGGGGAAGGAACAATCAGCCCCAGCATTTT,CASSLAVRGRNNQPQHF,.,.,TRBV5-6,TRBJ1-5